This T cell receptor beta chain was identified during a study of blood T cell repertoires in COVID-19 (dated by TCRdb to about 2020). Background for the entire study: Collaborator samples came from the United States, Italy and Spain and covered acute and convalescent phases of COVID-19. The sample metadata nearly always contained a de-identified subject ID, COVID-19 status, age in years and sex. Where available, HLA class I and class II types were obtained from metadata supplied by the sample provider rather than from assay-based typing. Deeply sampled blood TCRbeta repertoires from subjects exposed to, actively infected with, or recovered from COVID-19 were included in the dataset. The repertoires were made available in a free public database intended to serve as a resource for research on the immune response to SARS-CoV-2. The material from the prospective study consisted of cDNA or gDNA derived from T cells, B-cell-depleted T cells, or PBMCs. Samples were obtained from the ongoing ImmuneRACE study (first 160 participants) and from about 1,300 subjects provided by 6 global collaborators. Overall study outcomes, separate from this receptor: The amount of clinical and demographic metadata varied by source and participant and was provided uncurated.

CDR1 and CDR2 are read off the germline V gene as SGHRS and YFSETQ. The CDR3 covers 15 residues, taking in both the cysteine and the phenylalanine. Kept here is only the CDR3 DNA, which spans 45 bases and is read in frame from base 1. Clipping removes 4 bases from V and 10 bases from J, with 7 as the unmatched junction base count. TCRbeta CDR3 regions were amplified from genomic DNA by means of the immunoSEQ Assay, a bias-controlled multiplex PCR. Per the source publication's procedure: The number of nucleated cells in each sample was estimated by amplification of reference gene primers within the assay. To quantify the absolute abundance of each unique TCRbeta CDR3 rearrangement, sequence reads were collapsed and filtered. For each sample, productive Simpson clonality was calculated as the square root of Simpson's diversity index over productive rearrangements. What TCRdb holds here is the immuneACCESS table cut down to in-frame rearrangements. Part of the clones is not present; checked against another copy, under half of the missing clones reflect an unresolved V gene, and the others are unexplained. V and J calls and clone size are copied from that table; D and trimming were computed from the DNA. The sample table shows about 300,000 clones, and around 89% are seen once. More than 6.5% of the sample is taken by the ten largest.

A second Seattle source provided samples from volunteer blood donors who had recovered from COVID-19. The collaborating institutions used their own protocols to collect whole blood in K2EDTA tubes. For TCRbeta analysis, collaborators shipped samples in one of three forms: frozen whole blood, isolated PBMCs, or DNA extracted from either of those sample types. On this clone itself: It lacks a known antigen. No base quality information exists; no much larger clone differs at one position.

The material sequenced was peripheral blood. The chain is assembled from TRBV5-1 and TRBJ1-6; TRBD1 matches 11 bases in the middle. The TCR comes from a woman aged 25 to 39 who had recovered from COVID-19. The nucleotide sequence reads as follows: TGCGCCAGCAGCCCTGGACAGGGGGCTGGATCACCCCTCCACTTT. This translates into CASSPGQGAGSPLHF. Outside the CDR3, residues come from the reference TRBV5-1 and TRBJ1-6 proteins, so the full variable domain is: KAGVTQTPRYLIKTRGQQVTLSCSPISGHRSVSWYQQTPGQGLQFLFEYFSETQRNKGNFPGRFSGRQFSNSRSEMNVSTLELGDSALYLCASSPGQGAGSPLHFGNGTRLTVT.